This TCR beta chain is from a study of CD4+ T cells in melanoma. Whole-study findings and limits: Diverse differentiation states were reported for melanoma neoantigen-specific CD4+ T cells. A reported correlation linked neoantigen-specific CD4+ T cells to CD8+, macrophage and B cell function.

This CDR3 comprises 15 residues. With V trimmed by 2 bases and J by 6 bases, 9 bases remained unmatched. Germline CDR1 MNHNS, CDR2 SASEGT. Regarding this clone: The antigen is not known.

Sequenced by immunoSEQ multiplex PCR; TCRdb stores in-frame clones only, minus some. The repertoire holds approximately 14,000 clones, approximately 88% seen once, with roughly 6.6% in the top ten. The chain uses TRBV6-1 and TRBJ2-7; TRBD1 aligns across 8 bases. Specimen: cells from a culture (not recorded whether cultured in vitro). This TCR came from a human donor with melanoma. CDR3 sequence (DNA): TGTGCCAGCAGTGAACCGACAGGGGAGTCCGGCGAGCAGTACTTC. Amino acids: CASSEPTGESGEQYF.